This entry lists 30 T cell receptor beta chains sequenced from one sample in a study of identifying expanded T cells in peripheral blood. Sequencing was performed with immunoSEQ multiplex PCR; in TCRdb, only in-frame clones are kept and a portion is missing. The top ten hold approximately 4% of the sample, which has around 90,000 clones, more than 70% seen once. The sequencing sample was made of blood. These receptors all come from a person aged 18 to 70 in good health.

This sequence joins TRBV7-9 and TRBJ2-7; possibly TRBD2 for D (6 bases). Germline V gene lookup returns CDR1 SEHNR and CDR2 FQNEAQ (reference sequence). Trimming took 4 bases from V and 5 from J, leaving 12 bases between them. This CDR3 comprises 13 residues. The CDR3 region has the DNA TGTGCCAGCAGCTCCGGACTACGTAACGAGCAGTACTTC. Its translation: CASSSGLRNEQYF.

Here the CDR3 DNA reads TGCGCCAGCAACGGACAGGAATCCTACGAGCAGTACTTC. It specifies CASNGQESYEQYF. The V and J genes are TRBV5-1 and TRBJ2-7, with 7 bases identical to TRBD1. Germline V CDR1 and CDR2: SGHRS, YFSETQ. This CDR3 comprises 13 residues. V was pared by 6 bases and J by 1 base, with 4 bases of the junction left unmatched.

This chain links TRBV11-3 with TRBJ2-2; D is ambiguous. The germline V gene has CDR1 SGHNT and CDR2 YENEEA. V was cut by 5 bases and J by 7 bases, with 8 bases left in between. The CDR3 consists of 12 residues. The CDR3, as DNA: TGTGCCAGCAGCACACAAGTCGGGGAGCTGTTTTTT. Amino acids: CASSTQVGELFF.

The chain uses TRBV7-9 and TRBJ1-2; D is unclear. The CDR3 has 13 residues. V dropped 5 bases and J dropped 0 bases, with 7 bases sitting between them. Germline V lookup: CDR1 SEHNR, CDR2 FQNEAQ (reference sequence). CDR3 nucleotides: TGTGCCAGCAGCCTACTCACTAACTATGGCTACACCTTC. It is translated as CASSLLTNYGYTF.

The chain joins TRBV11-2 to TRBJ2-7; 7 nucleotides align to TRBD1. Germline trimming cut 5 bases from V and 5 bases from J; bases unmatched to any gene: 3. Germline V gene lookup returns CDR1 SGHAT and CDR2 FQNNGV. The CDR3 loop spans 12 amino acids. The CDR3 reads CASSPDRDEQYF. The CDR3 region has the DNA TGTGCCAGCAGCCCCGACAGGGACGAGCAGTACTTC.

The chain is built from TRBV28 and TRBJ1-4; TRBD1 matches 7 bases. Looked up from germline, CDR1 is MDHEN and CDR2 is SYDVKM. V trimming: 6 bases; J trimming: 14 bases; junction bases outside the gene matches: 15. The CDR3 contains 14 residues. CDR3 sequence (DNA): TGTGCCAGCAGCCGAGGGGGACAGTCGGCCCGTCTGTTTTTT. Amino acid sequence: CASSRGGQSARLFF.

This chain uses TRBV19 with TRBJ2-3; 9 bases line up with TRBD2. V lost 3 bases, J lost 0 bases, and 1 base stayed unmatched. This CDR3 region has 15 residues. Per the germline V gene, CDR1 is LNHDA and CDR2 is SQIVND (reference sequence). CDR3 amino acids: CASSIAGGSTDTQYF. The CDR3 nucleotides read TGTGCCAGTAGTATCGCGGGGGGGAGCACAGATACGCAGTATTTT.

This clone was seen only a few times. J is TRBJ2-2 and V is TRBV28; 7 nucleotides align to TRBD1. V was clipped by 8 bases and J by 4 bases; unmatched bases: 10. The CDR3 is made up of 15 amino acids. In germline, CDR1 is MDHEN, CDR2 SYDVKM. CDR3 residues: CASVIGTVSTGELFF. CDR3 sequence (DNA): TGTGCCAGCGTGATTGGGACAGTGAGCACCGGGGAGCTGTTTTTT. Looking up the rest from reference TRBV28 and TRBJ2-2 gives the full variable domain: DVKVTQSSRYLVKRTGEKVFLECVQDMDHENMFWYRQDPGLGLRLIYFSYDVKMKEKGDIPEGYSVSREKKERFSLILESASTNQTSMYLCASVIGTVSTGELFFGEGSRLTVL.

The CDR3 reads CASSQGSAGGAVGTQYF. The CDR3 DNA reads TGTGCCAGCTCACAGGGGTCGGCAGGGGGCGCCGTGGGGACCCAGTACTTC. This sequence joins TRBV27 and TRBJ2-5; 8 bases align to TRBD1. CDR3 size: 17 residues. Germline CDR1 MNHEY, CDR2 SMNVEV (reference sequence). J lost 7 bases, V lost 8 bases, and 21 bases had no gene match.

The chain couples TRBV6-4 to TRBJ2-2, with D perhaps assigned TRBD1 or TRBD2 (5 bases each). The CDR3 extends over 16 amino acids. Trimming shortened V by 4 bases and J by 2 bases, and 14 bases separated the two germline ends. CDR1 and CDR2 from the germline V gene are MRHNA and SNTAGT. DNA of the CDR3: TGTGCCAGCAGTGGGGAGACAGTCACTAACACCGGGGAGCTGTTTTTT. Its translation: CASSGETVTNTGELFF.

J is TRBJ2-1 and V is TRBV7-6, with TRBD2 identical over 7 bases. V was pared by 0 bases and J by 4 bases, with 0 bases of the junction left unmatched. CDR3 length: 14 residues. Germline CDR1 reads SGHVS; CDR2 reads FNYEAQ. DNA for the CDR3: TGTGCCAGCAGCTTAGCGGGGGGGTACAATGAGCAGTTCTTC. As protein: CASSLAGGYNEQFF.

V is TRBV5-4 and J is TRBJ2-7, with TRBD2 matching over 12 bases. The CDR3 spans 20 residues. Germline trimming cut 0 bases from V and 2 bases from J; bases unmatched to any gene: 15. CDR1 is SGHNT and CDR2 is YYREEE in the germline V gene (reference sequence). CDR3 loop: CASSLAGGLAGFGPTYEQYF. The CDR3 DNA is TGTGCCAGCAGCTTGGCGGGAGGACTAGCGGGGTTCGGACCCACCTACGAGCAGTACTTC.

This clone was found a few times. The J gene is TRBJ2-7, the V gene TRBV27; maybe TRBD2 (6 bases). The CDR3 totals 13 residues. V was cut by 7 bases and J by 0 bases, with 10 bases left in between. Germline CDR1 MNHEY, CDR2 SMNVEV (reference sequence). The CDR3, as DNA: TGTGCCAGCATTCCGGGGGACTCCTACGAGCAGTACTTC. It is translated as CASIPGDSYEQYF.

The chain joins TRBV11-2 to TRBJ1-1; D not certain. The CDR3 totals 13 residues. Looked up from germline, CDR1 is SGHAT and CDR2 is FQNNGV. Trimming took 5 bases from V and 4 from J, leaving 11 bases between them. CDR3 loop: CASSVGYGTEAFF. In DNA form, the CDR3 reads TGTGCCAGCAGCGTTGGGTACGGCACTGAAGCTTTCTTT.

This clone was detected many times. The same CDR3 is also encoded by other DNA sequences in this sample. The J gene is TRBJ2-1, the V gene TRBV6-4, with 12 bases identical to TRBD2. V lost 0 bases, J lost 6 bases, and 0 bases stayed unmatched. Germline assignment: CDR1 MRHNA and CDR2 SNTAGT. The CDR3 totals 15 residues. The chain's CDR3 is CASSDSTSGSNEQFF. CDR3 DNA sequence: TGTGCCAGCAGTGACTCGACTAGCGGGAGCAATGAGCAGTTCTTC.

The rearrangement joins TRBV21-1 to TRBJ1-5. TRBV21-1 is described as a pseudogene. The CDR3 spans 15 residues. The DNA for the CDR3 is TGTGCCAGCAGCAAAGGTTCGGCCAGCAATCAGCCCCAGCATTTT. Its protein is CASSKGSASNQPQHF.

This clone has only a few counts. The gene calls are TRBV2 and TRBJ2-7; D uncertain. The CDR3 is made up of 12 amino acids. Trimming took 6 bases from V and 3 from J, leaving 9 bases between them. Germline V gene data show CDR1 as SNHLY and CDR2 as FYNNEI. This chain's CDR3 is CASRVVGYEQYF. The CDR3 coding sequence is TGTGCCAGCAGAGTTGTGGGCTACGAGCAGTACTTC.

This clone was picked up one time. This sequence joins TRBV5-6 and TRBJ2-3; unclear D gene. This CDR3 has 12 amino acids. V was cut by 2 bases and J by 3 bases, with 4 bases left in between. Per germline, CDR1 SGHDT and CDR2 YYEEEE. Written as DNA, the CDR3 is TGTGCCAGCAGCTTATTTACAGATACGCAGTATTTT. Amino acids: CASSLFTDTQYF.

The chain carries TRBV6-6 and TRBJ2-5, with 8 bases that match TRBD2. CDR3 length equals 15 residues. Trimming at V came to 0 bases and at J to 1 base, leaving 1 base not matched to a gene. The germline gives CDR1 MNHNY, CDR2 SVGAGI (reference sequence). In DNA, the CDR3 is TGTGCCAGCAGTTACTCCACTAGCGGCCAAGAGACCCAGTACTTC. It specifies CASSYSTSGQETQYF.

This clone was detected once. The J gene is TRBJ2-3, the V gene TRBV10-3, with a possible D match to TRBD2 (6 bases). The CDR3 is made up of 15 amino acids. V was shortened by 5 bases and J by 6 bases, with 18 bases between the two germline ends. Per the germline V gene, CDR1 is ENHRY and CDR2 is SYGVKD. CDR3 bases: TGTGCCATCAGTTCCGGGACTGGCTCCTTTGATACGCAGTATTTT. This encodes CAISSGTGSFDTQYF.

This chain links TRBV2 with TRBJ2-5, with D maybe TRBD2 (6 bases). The J call may be in error: the DNA end matches TRBJ2-7 better. This CDR3 has 13 residues. Per germline, CDR1 SNHLY and CDR2 FYNNEI. CDR3 sequence: CASGRDGIYEQYF. CDR3 nucleotide sequence: TGTGCCAGCGGGCGGGATGGGATCTACGAGCAGTACTTC.

The chain has TRBV7-7 and TRBJ1-4; D possibly corresponds to TRBD1 (6 bases). Deletions cut 2 bases from V and 10 bases from J, with 17 bases between. The CDR3 contains 15 residues. In germline, CDR1 is SSHAT, CDR2 FNYEAQ (reference sequence). The CDR3, as DNA: TGTGCCAGCAGCTTAAGGGTACAGGGCCTCGGAAAACTGTTTTTT. Protein sequence: CASSLRVQGLGKLFF.

This chain joins TRBV27 and TRBJ1-1; D perhaps matches TRBD1 (5 bases). CDR1 and CDR2 from the germline V gene are MNHEY and SMNVEV (reference sequence). Trimming cost V 0 bases and J 4 bases, with 12 bases left between them. The CDR3 has 15 amino acids. CDR3 in DNA: TGTGCCAGCAGTTTATCCGGGGGAGTGAGCACTGAAGCTTTCTTT. The encoded protein is CASSLSGGVSTEAFF.

The chain recombines TRBV5-1 with TRBJ1-3, with D possibly matching TRBD1 (6 bases). Germline V gene data show CDR1 as SGHRS and CDR2 as YFSETQ. Trimming took 4 bases from V and 1 from J, leaving 12 bases between them. The CDR3 extends over 15 amino acids. CDR3: CASSPGAASGNTIYF. DNA for the CDR3: TGCGCCAGCAGCCCGGGGGCTGCTTCTGGAAACACCATATATTTT.

The chain couples TRBV9 to TRBJ2-3; weak D call: TRBD2 (5 bases). Trimming left V 1 base short and J 3 bases short, with 12 bases between. There are 15 residues in the CDR3. Germline V gives CDR1 SGDLS, CDR2 YYNGEE. CDR3 residues: CASSVRGSETDTQYF. The CDR3 nucleotides read TGTGCCAGCAGCGTACGGGGTAGCGAGACAGATACGCAGTATTTT.

This chain uses TRBV29-1 with TRBJ2-2, with D hard to call. The germline V and J ends were trimmed by 6 bases and 4 bases, with 3 bases remaining between them. This CDR3 region has 10 residues. From germline, CDR1 is SQVTM and CDR2 ANQGSEA. DNA for the CDR3: TGCAGCGTCCTCACCGGGGAGCTGTTTTTT. Protein product: CSVLTGELFF.

The rearrangement uses TRBV12-5 and TRBJ2-3; maybe TRBD1 (5 bases). Germline CDR1 and CDR2: LGHNT and FRNRAP. CDR3 length: 13 amino acids. V lost 4 bases and J lost 6, with 11 bases in between. CDR3 sequence (DNA): TGTGCTAGTGGTTCCTTGGGGCGGGATACGCAGTATTTT. Translated, it gives CASGSLGRDTQYF.

The chain employs TRBV25-1 and TRBJ1-2, with 8 bases lining up with TRBD1. The CDR3 has 15 amino acids. Germline loops: CDR1 MGHDK, CDR2 SYGVNS. Unmatched junction bases numbered 9, after V lost 3 bases and J lost 6 bases. The CDR3 here is CASSDQTGDVNGYTF. In DNA, the CDR3 is TGTGCCAGCAGTGATCAGACAGGGGATGTGAATGGCTACACCTTC.

V gene TRBV12-2 combines with J gene TRBJ2-1; the table names TRBD2, a call not compared with the DNA. TRBV12-2 is reported as a pseudogene. CDR3 length equals 17 residues. Written as DNA, the CDR3 is TGTGCAAGTCCCTTGATCCGGGGCGGGAGATCCTACAATGAGCAGTTCTTC. Translated: CASPLIRGGRSYNEQFF.

The chain recombines TRBV2 with TRBJ2-5; TRBD1 matches at 11 bases. This CDR3 contains 18 residues. Trimming cost V 0 bases and J 4 bases; bases outside gene matches: 10. Germline-derived CDR1 and CDR2 are SNHLY and FYNNEI. The CDR3 coding sequence is TGTGCCAGCAGTGAAGCGTCGTTAGGGACAGGGGGTGGAGAGACCCAGTACTTC. It translates to CASSEASLGTGGGETQYF.